This T cell receptor beta chain was found in a study of identifying expanded T cells in peripheral blood. Healthy donors had no documented immune events, such as infections, while sampled. V dropped 0 bases and J dropped 8 bases, with 19 bases sitting between them. CDR1 SNHLY and CDR2 FYNNEI come from the germline V gene. The CDR3 length is 16 residues. Study results and caveats: Technical replicates showed roughly 1.2 changed clones; two weeks approximately 16; four weeks 19. Clone count variance between approximately 2-week samples rose with total template count.

Here immunoSEQ multiplex PCR was the method, and the copy in TCRdb shows in-frame clones only, minus some. Here the sample spans 83,000 or so clones, about nine tenths being singletons. As concerns this clone: Its cognate antigen is unknown.

The source is a person aged 18 to 75 in good health. This chain uses TRBV2 with TRBJ2-5; possibly TRBD2 for D (5 bases). The sample was blood. CDR3 nucleotide sequence: TGTGCCAGCAGTGAAGCGTTTGGGAGTACTCGGGGAACCCAGTACTTC. Its translation: CASSEAFGSTRGTQYF. The full variable domain, rest sourced from reference TRBV2 and TRBJ2-5, is EPEVTQTPSHQVTQMGQEVILRCVPISNHLYFYWYRQILGQKVEFLVSFYNNEISEKSEIFDDQFSVERPDGSNFTLKIRSTKLEDSAMYFCASSEAFGSTRGTQYFGPGTRLLVL.